This is a list of T cell receptor beta chains from one sample in a study of T cell clones after liver transplantation. Sequencing used immunoSEQ multiplex PCR; TCRdb keeps in-frame clones, though not all of them. The sample has about 99,000 clones, around four fifths seen once. The specimen comprised CD4+ T cells from blood, sampled around 44 months after liver transplant. The receptors here all came from a human patient who received a liver transplant. T cells may partly derive from the graft donor. Both conserved end residues are part of each CDR3. Each record gives: J gene, CDR3 length, V gene, clone size, D gene, CDR3 protein, CDR3 DNA. The D gene is left open where the match is weak. Clone size is stated in some rows and not others, as once, few, many or a class when expanded.

j_gene: TRBJ2-4
len: 16
v_gene: TRBV7-2
abundance: NA
d_gene: TRBD2
CDR3aa: CASSFSGVLAKNIQYF
CDR3nt: TGTGCCAGCAGCTTTAGCGGGGTTCTAGCCAAAAACATTCAGTACTTC

j_gene: TRBJ2-5
len: 15
v_gene: TRBV7-2
abundance: NA
d_gene: TRBD2
CDR3aa: CASSNMAGVRETQYF
CDR3nt: TGTGCCAGCAGCAACATGGCGGGGGTAAGGGAGACCCAGTACTTC

j_gene: TRBJ1-2
len: 15
v_gene: TRBV7-2
abundance: few
d_gene: TRBD1
CDR3aa: CASSLFPTGVGGYTF
CDR3nt: TGTGCCAGCAGCTTATTTCCGACAGGGGTGGGTGGCTACACCTTC

j_gene: TRBJ2-5
len: 17
v_gene: TRBV9
abundance: NA
d_gene: TRBD1
CDR3aa: CASSVSHRTGVEETQYF
CDR3nt: TGTGCCAGCAGCGTGTCACACCGGACAGGGGTTGAGGAGACCCAGTACTTC

j_gene: TRBJ1-5
len: 15
v_gene: TRBV28
abundance: NA
d_gene: TRBD1
CDR3aa: CASSPPTGPNQPQHF
CDR3nt: TGTGCCAGCAGTCCGCCGACAGGGCCCAATCAGCCCCAGCATTTT

j_gene: TRBJ2-1
len: 11
v_gene: TRBV28
abundance: once
d_gene: NA
CDR3aa: CASSLWHEQFF
CDR3nt: TGTGCCAGCAGTTTATGGCATGAGCAGTTCTTC

j_gene: TRBJ2-7
len: 13
v_gene: TRBV18
abundance: few
d_gene: TRBD1
CDR3aa: CASSRTGSYEQYF
CDR3nt: TGTGCCAGCTCACGGACAGGGTCCTACGAGCAGTACTTC

j_gene: TRBJ1-6
len: 18
v_gene: TRBV19
abundance: few
d_gene: TRBD1
CDR3aa: CASSSGTGSGSYNSPLHF
CDR3nt: TGTGCCAGTAGTAGTGGGACAGGGTCCGGCTCCTATAATTCACCCCTCCACTTT

j_gene: TRBJ2-7
len: 15
v_gene: TRBV7-2
abundance: NA
d_gene: TRBD1
CDR3aa: CASSRGQGRGYEQYF
CDR3nt: TGTGCCAGCAGCCGGGGACAGGGTAGGGGGTACGAGCAGTACTTC

j_gene: TRBJ1-2
len: 15
v_gene: TRBV5-4
abundance: NA
d_gene: TRBD1
CDR3aa: CASSSQGQGRGGYTF
CDR3nt: TGTGCCAGCAGTTCTCAGGGACAGGGGCGGGGTGGCTACACCTTC

j_gene: TRBJ2-5
len: 15
v_gene: TRBV30
abundance: few
d_gene: NA
CDR3aa: CAWSGQELIGETQYF
CDR3nt: TGTGCCTGGAGTGGACAGGAACTTATTGGGGAGACCCAGTACTTC

j_gene: TRBJ1-2
len: 14
v_gene: TRBV9
abundance: NA
d_gene: NA
CDR3aa: CASSVRDTNYGYTF
CDR3nt: TGTGCCAGCAGCGTCCGCGACACCAACTATGGCTACACCTTC

j_gene: TRBJ2-4
len: 15
v_gene: TRBV9
abundance: NA
d_gene: NA
CDR3aa: CASSVRAGAKNIQYF
CDR3nt: TGTGCCAGCAGCGTACGGGCGGGGGCCAAAAACATTCAGTACTTC

j_gene: TRBJ2-7
len: 15
v_gene: TRBV28
abundance: NA
d_gene: TRBD2
CDR3aa: CASSETSGVSYEQYF
CDR3nt: TGTGCCAGCAGCGAGACTAGCGGGGTTTCCTACGAGCAGTACTTC

j_gene: TRBJ2-1
len: 15
v_gene: TRBV18
abundance: once
d_gene: TRBD2
CDR3aa: CASFTRTSGYNEQFF
CDR3nt: TGTGCCAGCTTTACCCGGACTAGCGGTTACAATGAGCAGTTCTTC

j_gene: TRBJ2-1
len: 13
v_gene: TRBV7-3
abundance: NA
d_gene: NA
CDR3aa: CASSLRLSNEQFF
CDR3nt: TGTGCCAGCAGCCTGCGACTATCCAATGAGCAGTTCTTC

j_gene: TRBJ1-1
len: 15
v_gene: TRBV10-3
abundance: NA
d_gene: NA
CDR3aa: CAISSRTAMNTEAFF
CDR3nt: TGTGCCATCAGTAGCCGGACAGCTATGAACACTGAAGCTTTCTTT

j_gene: TRBJ2-1
len: 16
v_gene: TRBV5-1
abundance: NA
d_gene: TRBD2
CDR3aa: CASSSRTSGGYNEQFF
CDR3nt: TGCGCCAGCAGCTCCCGGACTAGCGGGGGTTACAATGAGCAGTTCTTC

j_gene: TRBJ1-3
len: 17
v_gene: TRBV5-1
abundance: NA
d_gene: NA
CDR3aa: CASSSLRGGSSGNTIYF
CDR3nt: TGCGCCAGCAGCTCCCTCCGGGGGGGGAGCTCTGGAAACACCATATATTTT

j_gene: TRBJ2-3
len: 14
v_gene: TRBV11-2
abundance: NA
d_gene: TRBD2
CDR3aa: CASTILAGEGTQYF
CDR3nt: TGTGCCAGCACCATTCTAGCGGGAGAGGGTACGCAGTATTTT

j_gene: TRBJ2-7
len: 16
v_gene: TRBV16
abundance: NA
d_gene: TRBD1
CDR3aa: CASSPSGTGGSYEQYF
CDR3nt: TGTGCCAGCAGCCCCTCCGGGACAGGGGGCTCCTACGAGCAGTACTTC

j_gene: TRBJ1-5
len: 14
v_gene: TRBV7-2
abundance: NA
d_gene: NA
CDR3aa: CASSQSYSNQPQHF
CDR3nt: TGTGCCAGCAGTCAGAGTTATAGCAATCAGCCCCAGCATTTT

j_gene: TRBJ2-2
len: 14
v_gene: TRBV7-9
abundance: few
d_gene: TRBD1
CDR3aa: CASSPRTGVGELFF
CDR3nt: TGTGCCAGCAGCCCGAGGACAGGGGTCGGGGAGCTGTTTTTT

j_gene: TRBJ2-5
len: 16
v_gene: TRBV6-6
abundance: NA
d_gene: NA
CDR3aa: CASSYGKQGYGETQYF
CDR3nt: TGTGCCAGCAGTTACGGGAAACAGGGTTATGGAGAGACCCAGTACTTC

j_gene: TRBJ1-3
len: 14
v_gene: TRBV7-8
abundance: NA
d_gene: NA
CDR3aa: CASSPTRRRNTIYF
CDR3nt: TGTGCCAGCTCCCCGACCCGGCGGAGAAACACCATATATTTT

j_gene: TRBJ2-1
len: 15
v_gene: TRBV11-1
abundance: NA
d_gene: TRBD1
CDR3aa: CASSSYGQGAHEQFF
CDR3nt: TGTGCCAGCAGCTCATATGGACAGGGGGCGCATGAGCAGTTCTTC

j_gene: TRBJ2-1
len: 16
v_gene: TRBV5-1
abundance: NA
d_gene: TRBD2
CDR3aa: CASSLVRGGFSNEQFF
CDR3nt: TGCGCCAGCAGCTTGGTCCGCGGGGGGTTTTCCAATGAGCAGTTCTTC

j_gene: TRBJ2-1
len: 13
v_gene: TRBV7-3
abundance: NA
d_gene: NA
CDR3aa: CASSLTFPGEQFF
CDR3nt: TGTGCCAGCAGCTTAACGTTCCCCGGGGAGCAGTTCTTC

j_gene: TRBJ2-2
len: 14
v_gene: TRBV10-3
abundance: NA
d_gene: NA
CDR3aa: CAITSTGNTGELFF
CDR3nt: TGTGCCATCACGAGCACGGGAAACACCGGGGAGCTGTTTTTT

j_gene: TRBJ2-6
len: 15
v_gene: TRBV6-6
abundance: NA
d_gene: NA
CDR3aa: CASSTGGSGANVLTF
CDR3nt: TGTGCCAGCAGTACCGGGGGCTCTGGGGCCAACGTCCTGACTTTC

j_gene: TRBJ1-2
len: 14
v_gene: TRBV10-3
abundance: NA
d_gene: NA
CDR3aa: CAISETTGSYGYTF
CDR3nt: TGTGCCATCAGTGAGACCACAGGATCCTATGGCTACACCTTC

j_gene: TRBJ2-3
len: 14
v_gene: TRBV6-1
abundance: NA
d_gene: NA
CDR3aa: CASTHTQATDTQYF
CDR3nt: TGTGCCAGCACCCACACACAGGCCACAGATACGCAGTATTTT

j_gene: TRBJ1-1
len: 14
v_gene: TRBV2
abundance: NA
d_gene: NA
CDR3aa: CASSEGRGNTEAFF
CDR3nt: TGTGCCAGCAGTGAAGGAAGAGGGAACACTGAAGCTTTCTTT

j_gene: TRBJ1-4
len: 16
v_gene: TRBV5-6
abundance: NA
d_gene: TRBD1
CDR3aa: CASSFSSGTGNEKLFF
CDR3nt: TGTGCCAGCAGCTTTTCTTCCGGGACAGGGAATGAAAAACTGTTTTTT

j_gene: TRBJ1-1
len: 15
v_gene: TRBV7-9
abundance: NA
d_gene: NA
CDR3aa: CASSLAAGKNTEAFF
CDR3nt: TGTGCCAGCAGCTTAGCGGCCGGCAAGAACACTGAAGCTTTCTTT

j_gene: TRBJ2-2
len: 13
v_gene: TRBV10-1
abundance: NA
d_gene: NA
CDR3aa: CASMYPVAGELFF
CDR3nt: TGCGCCAGCATGTACCCGGTTGCCGGGGAGCTGTTTTTT

j_gene: TRBJ2-6
len: 17
v_gene: TRBV11-2
abundance: NA
d_gene: NA
CDR3aa: CASSVLKQQSRANVLTF
CDR3nt: TGTGCCAGCAGCGTTTTGAAGCAACAAAGTCGGGCCAACGTCCTGACTTTC

j_gene: TRBJ2-7
len: 18
v_gene: TRBV7-9
abundance: NA
d_gene: TRBD2
CDR3aa: CASSRTSGRTTGSYEQYF
CDR3nt: TGTGCCAGCAGCAGGACTAGCGGGAGGACTACAGGGTCCTACGAGCAGTACTTC

j_gene: TRBJ2-2
len: 17
v_gene: TRBV28
abundance: NA
d_gene: TRBD2
CDR3aa: CASSLLYSSGITGELFF
CDR3nt: TGTGCCAGCAGCCTTCTATATTCTAGCGGAATCACCGGGGAGCTGTTTTTT

j_gene: TRBJ2-3
len: 16
v_gene: TRBV27
abundance: NA
d_gene: TRBD2
CDR3aa: CASSLSSSGGTDTQYF
CDR3nt: TGTGCCAGCAGTTTATCTTCTAGCGGGGGCACAGATACGCAGTATTTT

j_gene: TRBJ1-4
len: 17
v_gene: TRBV14
abundance: NA
d_gene: TRBD1
CDR3aa: CASSPLPGTGGGEKLFF
CDR3nt: TGTGCCAGCAGCCCCTTACCCGGGACAGGGGGTGGCGAAAAACTGTTTTTT

j_gene: TRBJ2-3
len: 13
v_gene: TRBV7-2
abundance: NA
d_gene: TRBD1
CDR3aa: CASGTGEADTQYF
CDR3nt: TGTGCCAGCGGGACAGGGGAGGCAGATACGCAGTATTTT

j_gene: TRBJ2-7
len: 15
v_gene: TRBV28
abundance: many
d_gene: TRBD2
CDR3aa: CASSPGLAGAYEQYF
CDR3nt: TGTGCCAGCAGTCCCGGACTAGCGGGGGCCTACGAGCAGTACTTC

j_gene: TRBJ1-2
len: 16
v_gene: TRBV14
abundance: NA
d_gene: NA
CDR3aa: CASSNLLGTPPYGYTF
CDR3nt: TGTGCCAGCAGCAATCTTCTGGGCACTCCCCCCTATGGCTACACCTTC

j_gene: TRBJ1-3
len: 18
v_gene: TRBV7-2
abundance: NA
d_gene: TRBD1
CDR3aa: CASSFQGVTSLSGNTIYF
CDR3nt: TGTGCCAGCAGCTTCCAGGGGGTGACTTCGCTTTCTGGAAACACCATATATTTT

j_gene: TRBJ2-1
len: 16
v_gene: TRBV30
abundance: NA
d_gene: NA
CDR3aa: CAWSVSIRVDYNEQFF
CDR3nt: TGTGCCTGGAGTGTAAGCATTAGGGTGGACTACAATGAGCAGTTCTTC

j_gene: TRBJ2-7
len: 14
v_gene: TRBV4-1
abundance: NA
d_gene: TRBD2
CDR3aa: CASSQIAGDNEQYF
CDR3nt: TGCGCCAGCAGCCAAATAGCGGGAGATAACGAGCAGTACTTC

j_gene: TRBJ1-2
len: 15
v_gene: TRBV7-2
abundance: NA
d_gene: NA
CDR3aa: CASSTRQAFRDGYTF
CDR3nt: TGTGCCAGCAGCACCCGACAGGCCTTCCGGGATGGCTACACCTTC

j_gene: TRBJ1-1
len: 11
v_gene: TRBV6-6
abundance: NA
d_gene: NA
CDR3aa: CASSFGTEAFF
CDR3nt: TGTGCCAGCAGTTTTGGAACTGAAGCTTTCTTT

j_gene: TRBJ1-6
len: 16
v_gene: TRBV5-5
abundance: NA
d_gene: NA
CDR3aa: CASSLGGRAYNSPLHF
CDR3nt: TGTGCCAGCAGCTTGGGAGGCAGGGCCTATAATTCACCCCTCCACTTT

j_gene: TRBJ1-5
len: 15
v_gene: TRBV27
abundance: NA
d_gene: NA
CDR3aa: CASSLSTEKHQPQHF
CDR3nt: TGTGCCAGCAGTTTATCGACGGAGAAACATCAGCCCCAGCATTTT

j_gene: TRBJ2-3
len: 17
v_gene: TRBV7-3
abundance: NA
d_gene: NA
CDR3aa: CASSLTSHWARTDTQYF
CDR3nt: TGTGCCAGCAGCTTAACGTCCCACTGGGCCCGCACAGATACGCAGTATTTT

j_gene: TRBJ1-5
len: 15
v_gene: TRBV2
abundance: NA
d_gene: NA
CDR3aa: CASARQGGGSQPQHF
CDR3nt: TGTGCCAGCGCGAGGCAGGGCGGGGGTTCTCAGCCCCAGCATTTT

j_gene: TRBJ2-1
len: 15
v_gene: TRBV2
abundance: NA
d_gene: TRBD2
CDR3aa: CASNGVTSGYNEQFF
CDR3nt: TGTGCCAGCAATGGGGTGACTAGCGGTTACAATGAGCAGTTCTTC

j_gene: TRBJ1-1
len: 14
v_gene: TRBV19
abundance: NA
d_gene: NA
CDR3aa: CASSIAQGNTEAFF
CDR3nt: TGTGCCAGTAGTATAGCACAGGGAAACACTGAAGCTTTCTTT